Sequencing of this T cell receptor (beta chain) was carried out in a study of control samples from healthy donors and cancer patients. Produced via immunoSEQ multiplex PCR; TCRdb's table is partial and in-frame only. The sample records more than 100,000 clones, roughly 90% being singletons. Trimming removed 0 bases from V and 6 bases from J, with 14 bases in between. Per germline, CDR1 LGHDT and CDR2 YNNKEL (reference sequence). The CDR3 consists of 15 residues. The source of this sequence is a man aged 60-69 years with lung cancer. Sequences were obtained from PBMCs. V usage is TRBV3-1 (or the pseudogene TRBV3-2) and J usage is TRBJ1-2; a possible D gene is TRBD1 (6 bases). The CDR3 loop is CASSQDLGAADGYTF. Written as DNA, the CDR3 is TGTGCCAGCAGCCAAGATCTGGGGGCGGCTGATGGCTACACCTTC.